This T cell receptor (beta chain) was sequenced in a study of immune reconstitution after stem cell transplant in scleroderma. Concerning this clonotype: With a much larger clone just one base away, this may be a read error.

Germline V gives CDR1 MNHEY, CDR2 SVGEGT. The length of the CDR3 is 11 residues. TCRdb re-analysed the RT-PCR reads in MiXCR, keeping a single row per CDR3 protein. This sample yields some 2,400 distinct CDR3 sequences, of which approximately 10% are seen a single time; roughly 15% belongs to the top ten. The origin of this receptor is a female donor with systemic sclerosis. The specimen was taken before or after autologous hematopoietic stem cell transplantation (not recorded which). The rearrangement joins TRBV6-2 or TRBV6-3 to TRBJ2-7; D is uncertain. The CDR3 protein is CASSDSYEQYF. CDR3 bases: TGTGCCAGCAGTGACTCCTACGAGCAGTACTTC.